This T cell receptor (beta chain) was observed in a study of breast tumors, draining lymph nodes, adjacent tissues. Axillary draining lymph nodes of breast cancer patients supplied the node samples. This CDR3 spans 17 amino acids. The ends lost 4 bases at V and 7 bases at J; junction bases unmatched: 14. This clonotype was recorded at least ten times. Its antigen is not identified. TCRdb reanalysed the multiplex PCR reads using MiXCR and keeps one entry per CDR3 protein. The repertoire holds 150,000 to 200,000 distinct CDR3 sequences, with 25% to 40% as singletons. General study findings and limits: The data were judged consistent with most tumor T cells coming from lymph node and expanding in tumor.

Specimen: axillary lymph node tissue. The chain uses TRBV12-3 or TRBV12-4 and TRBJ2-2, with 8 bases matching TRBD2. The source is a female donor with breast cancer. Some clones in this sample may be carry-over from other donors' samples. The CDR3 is CASSSSPGLEGLGELFF. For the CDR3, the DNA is TGTGCCAGCAGTTCATCTCCGGGACTAGAGGGACTCGGGGAGCTGTTTTTT.